This T cell receptor (beta chain) was documented in a study of blood T cell repertoires in COVID-19. Germline loops: CDR1 SGHRS, CDR2 YFSETQ. This CDR3 spans 15 amino acids. With 1 base removed from V and 0 bases from J, the gap between germline ends came to 9 bases. Patients in Seattle were enrolled during active infection, then followed longitudinally. Assay: immunoSEQ multiplex PCR; the TCRdb copy retains only in-frame clones and omits some. This sample carries a few hundred thousand clones, 88% of them seen once, and the ten largest clones take roughly a tenth. V and J are TRBV5-1 and TRBJ2-3; D perhaps matches TRBD2 (5 bases). Material for sequencing was peripheral blood. The TCR was taken from a woman in her 70s with COVID-19, enrolled during active disease. DNA for the CDR3: TGCGCCAGCAGCTTGATGGGCGGGAGCACAGATACGCAGTATTTT. Encoded protein: CASSLMGGSTDTQYF.